The sequence of this T cell receptor (beta chain) was determined in a study of T-cell reconstitution after alpha-beta-depleted transplantation in children. The CDR3 sequence is 12 residues long. Germline CDR1 MNHNS, CDR2 SASEGT. Concerning this clonotype itself: What it recognizes is unknown. Relative to the germline gene, one junction end is altered; a read error may explain this.

Unique molecular identifiers were built into the TCRbeta library. TCRdb re-called the PCR reads through MiXCR, storing one row per CDR3 protein. Of fewer than 250,000 distinct CDR3 sequences in the sample, approximately 17% were seen once. Whole-study findings and limits: Several hundred graft clones that had expanded were reportedly the source of alpha-beta T cells about two months after transplant. The high TCRbeta diversity at day 60 in some patients came from surviving recipient T cells and thymic progenitors. Most T-cell counts and diversity one year after the transplant came from T cells that were newly produced.

The sequence was collected from a male patient aged 2-10 years who had a stem cell transplant for acute lymphoblastic leukemia, so the T cells may come from the graft donor. The chain is built from TRBV6-1 and TRBJ1-5; the D is unclear. The input for sequencing was PBMCs, mostly from graft donor cells, taken 360 days after TCRalphabeta/CD19-depleted stem cell transplant. This CDR3 reads CASSEVVLPFFF. The CDR3 bases are TGTGCCAGCAGTGAAGTGGTACTACCCTTTTTTTTT.